This record looks at one T cell receptor (beta chain) sequence and its context. Its antigen remains unknown. Isolated RNA was reverse transcribed in full, so expressed TCRB transcripts were sequenced. Sequencing of naive, central memory and regulatory T cell samples gave an average of about 3.57 million reads. TCRdb's table, derived via immunoSEQ multiplex PCR, lists solely in-frame clones and lacks some. The sample lists about 270,000 clones, about 13% occurring once. Around 100 mL of blood, on average, came from one heparinised draw per donor. V was trimmed by 0 bases and J by 7 bases, leaving 7 bases between them. This CDR3 is built from 13 residues. Germline V gene data show CDR1 as LGHNA and CDR2 as YNFKEQ. The sample comes from a study of beta chain features in type 1 diabetes. Study-wide findings and caveats: PCR might favor shorter templates, but any such skew would affect patients and controls equally. In every one of the four CD4+ subsets, TCRB CDR3s were moderately but significantly shorter in Type 1 diabetes patients.

Material: naive CD4+ T cells from blood. This TCR was sampled from a man aged 25 to 40 with type 1 diabetes. V gene TRBV4-2 combines with J gene TRBJ2-1, with D maybe TRBD2 (5 bases). CDR3 region: CASSQDGGNEQFF. CDR3 coding DNA: TGTGCCAGCAGCCAAGATGGAGGAAATGAGCAGTTCTTC.